These T cell receptor beta chains were read from a single sample in a study of T cell responses to AZD1222 COVID-19 vaccine. Produced via immunoSEQ multiplex PCR; TCRdb's table is partial and in-frame only. The sample lists around 130,000 clones; 91% were seen once. The sample consisted of peripheral blood, taken on day 0 of AZD1222 vaccination. The receptors stem from an adult in good health. Each CDR3 is given with its conserved first and last residue. The order of the fields is D gene, J gene, clone size, V gene, CDR3 DNA, CDR3 protein. A D gene is named only where the DNA matches it firmly. A clone size is listed for some rows: how often the clone was seen (once, few, many), or a class if it is expanded.

- TRBJ2-5 - TRBV5-1 TGCGCCAGCAGCCTACAAGAGACCCAGTACTTC CASSLQETQYF
- TRBJ1-3 - TRBV18 TGTGCCAGCTCACCTCCTGGAGGGTACCTCCCTGGAAACACCATATATTTT CASSPPGGYLPGNTIYF
- TRBJ1-1 - TRBV6-4 TGTGCCAGCAGGGCGGAGTTGAACACTGAAGCTTTCTTT CASRAELNTEAFF
- TRBJ1-1 once TRBV7-9 TGTGCCAGCAGCTTAGTCGGGATAGTGGTCACTGAAGCTTTCTTT CASSLVGIVVTEAFF
- TRBJ1-2 few TRBV29-1 TGCAGCGTTCATGTCGCAAACTATGGCTACACCTTC CSVHVANYGYTF
- TRBJ1-1 - TRBV9 TGTGCCAGCAGCGTAGGGACAGAATATGAAGCTTTCTTT CASSVGTEYEAFF
TRBD1 TRBJ2-7 - TRBV12-3/TRBV12-4 TGTGCCAGCCGGGCAGGGGGCTACGAGCAGTACTTC CASRAGGYEQYF
- TRBJ1-5 - TRBV5-1 TGCGCCAGCAGCCCGAATCCTACAGATGTGCCCCAGCATTTT CASSPNPTDVPQHF
TRBD1 TRBJ1-2 - TRBV6-5 TGTGCCAGCCGGACAGGGTGGAAGGAAGGCTACACCTTC CASRTGWKEGYTF
TRBD1 TRBJ1-2 - TRBV5-8 TGTGCCAGCTTTTACAGGGGCTCTGGCTACACCTTC CASFYRGSGYTF
- TRBJ1-5 - TRBV6-5 TGTGCCAGCAGTTACCGTGACAATCAGCCCCAGCATTTT CASSYRDNQPQHF
TRBD1 TRBJ2-2 - TRBV5-1 TGCGCCAGCAGCCCACGGGGACAGGGGGCTACCGGGGAGCTGTTTTTT CASSPRGQGATGELFF
- TRBJ1-1 - TRBV27 TGTGCCAGCAGTTTAAGGGGCACCAACACTGAAGCTTTCTTT CASSLRGTNTEAFF
- TRBJ1-5 - TRBV6-5 TGTGCCAGCAGTTACGAGGGAGGGTCAAATCAGCCCCAGCATTTT CASSYEGGSNQPQHF
TRBD1 TRBJ1-2 - TRBV5-6 TGTGCCAGCAGCCCGACAGGGGTGTATGGCTACACCTTC CASSPTGVYGYTF
TRBD1 TRBJ2-5 few TRBV6-1 TGTGCCAGCAGTGAAAGCAGGGGGCCGCAAGAGACCCAGTACTTC CASSESRGPQETQYF
TRBD1 TRBJ2-7 - TRBV14 TGTGCCAGCAGCCAAGCGGCGGACAGGGTCTTAGGCGAGCAGTACTTC CASSQAADRVLGEQYF
- TRBJ1-1 - TRBV3-1/TRBV3-2 TGTGCCAGCACCCAGGCCGGCGCTAAGTGGACTGAAGCTTTCTTT CASTQAGAKWTEAFF
- TRBJ2-3 - TRBV5-1 TGCGCCAGCAGCTTGAGGGGGACTCACACAGATACGCAGTATTTT CASSLRGTHTDTQYF
- TRBJ2-1 - TRBV2 TGTGCCAGCAGTTCCCAGGGTGGTTTTAGCTCCTACAATGAGCAGTTCTTC CASSSQGGFSSYNEQFF
- TRBJ2-7 - TRBV9 TGTGCCAGCAGCGTAGGCACTACGGCTGGCTACGAGCAGTACTTC CASSVGTTAGYEQYF
TRBD1 TRBJ1-2 - TRBV5-1 TGCGCCAGCAGCTTGGGGGGACAGCCCAAGGACTATGGCTACACCTTC CASSLGGQPKDYGYTF
TRBD1 TRBJ1-4 - TRBV18 TGTGCCAGCTCACTCGGACAGGGTCGGGAAAAACTGTTTTTT CASSLGQGREKLFF
- TRBJ1-5 - TRBV19 TGTGCCAGTAGTATCGCGGCAAATAGTCAGCCCCAGCATTTT CASSIAANSQPQHF
- TRBJ2-1 - TRBV5-1 TGCGCCAGCAGCCCTCCCTGGGGAGACTACAATGAGCAGTTCTTC CASSPPWGDYNEQFF
- TRBJ1-5 once TRBV21-1 TGTGCCAGCAGCAAAGATACAGGAAAAAAGGGCCAGCCCCAGCATTTT CASSKDTGKKGQPQHF
- TRBJ2-3 - TRBV6-6 TGTGCCAGCAGGGGGACAATTCGTGCCACAGATACGCAGTATTTT CASRGTIRATDTQYF
- TRBJ1-4 - TRBV30 TGTGCCTGGACCCCGACAGTGACAGCCTTGAGAGAAAAACTGTTTTTT CAWTPTVTALREKLFF
- TRBJ2-5 - TRBV12-5 TGTGCTAGTGGTTCCCGACAGTACCAAGAGACCCAGTACTTC CASGSRQYQETQYF
- TRBJ2-1 - TRBV27 TGTGCCAGCAGCCACCCCAAGGGCCCTGATCGCAATGAGCAGTTCTTC CASSHPKGPDRNEQFF
- TRBJ1-1 - TRBV5-5 TGTGCCAGCAGCTCCCGTGGGGGTGAAGCTTTCTTT CASSSRGGEAFF
TRBD1 TRBJ1-2 - TRBV27 TGTGCCAGCAGTCCCCAGGACAGGATCTATGGCTACACCTTC CASSPQDRIYGYTF
TRBD1 TRBJ2-2 - TRBV29-1 TGCAGCGTTCGGATCAGGGGGCGCTTTTTTCAGAACACCGGGGAGCTGTTTTTT CSVRIRGRFFQNTGELFF
- TRBJ1-1 once TRBV29-1 TGCAGCGTTTCACCCGGCAGATCGAACACTGAAGCTTTCTTT CSVSPGRSNTEAFF
- TRBJ1-6 - TRBV6-5 TGTGCCAGCAGACAGGGACCGAATTCACCCCTCCACTTT CASRQGPNSPLHF
TRBD2 TRBJ2-7 - TRBV11-2 TGTGCCAGCAGCTTTCTTCTAGCGGGAGCCGAGCAGTACTTC CASSFLLAGAEQYF